The rows below give T cell receptor beta chains drawn from one sample of a study of shared clonotypes between healthy human individuals. Repertoires were generated with immunoSEQ multiplex PCR, while TCRdb's copy carries only in-frame clones and drops some. The repertoire includes 2 million to 2.5 million clones, 95% of them detected once, and about 0.13% sits in the top ten. The sequenced sample consisted of naive CD4+ T cells sorted from blood. The receptors here all came from a man between 18 and 29 years old in good health. Each CDR3 is given with its conserved first and last residue. Each record gives: CDR3 protein, CDR3 DNA, clone size, D gene, V gene, J gene. A D gene is named only where the DNA matches it firmly. Not all rows give a size; the values are once, few, many and, for expanded clones, a class.

CDR3 protein: CAWSPQDRETNSPLHF
CDR3 DNA: TGTGCCTGGAGTCCCCAGGACAGGGAAACTAATTCACCCCTCCACTTT
clone size: -
D gene: TRBD1
V gene: TRBV30
J gene: TRBJ1-6

CDR3 protein: CASSTSGTDQFF
CDR3 DNA: TGTGCCAGCAGTACCTCAGGGACCGACCAGTTCTTC
clone size: -
D gene: -
V gene: TRBV6-5
J gene: TRBJ2-1

CDR3 protein: CAGQGNYGYTF
CDR3 DNA: TGTGCCGGACAGGGAAACTATGGCTACACCTTC
clone size: -
D gene: TRBD1
V gene: TRBV7-9
J gene: TRBJ1-2

CDR3 protein: CAWSQPNTEAFF
CDR3 DNA: TGTGCCTGGAGTCAGCCTAACACTGAAGCTTTCTTT
clone size: -
D gene: -
V gene: TRBV30
J gene: TRBJ1-1

CDR3 protein: CSGQRGKPTGELFF
CDR3 DNA: TGCAGCGGGCAGAGAGGGAAACCCACCGGGGAGCTGTTTTTT
clone size: -
D gene: -
V gene: TRBV29-1
J gene: TRBJ2-2

CDR3 protein: CASSPGQGNHNEQFF
CDR3 DNA: TGTGCCAGCAGCCCGGGACAGGGGAACCACAATGAGCAGTTCTTC
clone size: -
D gene: TRBD1
V gene: TRBV7-9
J gene: TRBJ2-1

CDR3 protein: CASRTDSSYNSPLHF
CDR3 DNA: TGTGCCAGCAGAACGGACAGCTCCTATAATTCACCCCTCCACTTT
clone size: -
D gene: -
V gene: TRBV6-6
J gene: TRBJ1-6

CDR3 protein: CASNQSGGRSTEAFF
CDR3 DNA: TGTGCCAGCAATCAATCAGGGGGGAGGAGCACTGAAGCTTTCTTT
clone size: -
D gene: TRBD1
V gene: TRBV28
J gene: TRBJ1-1

CDR3 protein: CASSNSGDSNQPQHF
CDR3 DNA: TGTGCCAGCTCGAATTCGGGGGATAGCAATCAGCCCCAGCATTTT
clone size: -
D gene: -
V gene: TRBV18
J gene: TRBJ1-5

CDR3 protein: CASSLDSGQGKEKLFF
CDR3 DNA: TGTGCCAGCAGCTTAGATTCGGGACAGGGCAAGGAAAAACTGTTTTTT
clone size: -
D gene: TRBD1
V gene: TRBV7-9
J gene: TRBJ1-4

CDR3 protein: CSVELSNYGYTF
CDR3 DNA: TGCAGCGTTGAGTTGTCGAACTATGGCTACACCTTC
clone size: -
D gene: -
V gene: TRBV29-1
J gene: TRBJ1-2

CDR3 protein: CASSISVKSLLGNEQFF
CDR3 DNA: TGTGCCAGTAGTATTTCTGTGAAATCCCTTTTAGGGAATGAGCAGTTCTTC
clone size: -
D gene: -
V gene: TRBV19
J gene: TRBJ2-1

CDR3 protein: CAWSAGWTSATGELFF
CDR3 DNA: TGTGCCTGGAGTGCAGGGTGGACTAGCGCCACCGGGGAGCTGTTTTTT
clone size: -
D gene: TRBD2
V gene: TRBV30
J gene: TRBJ2-2

CDR3 protein: CASSFGQRQETQYF
CDR3 DNA: TGTGCCAGCAGCTTCGGACAGCGACAAGAGACCCAGTACTTC
clone size: -
D gene: -
V gene: TRBV21-1
J gene: TRBJ2-5

CDR3 protein: CASSVDGSTYEQYF
CDR3 DNA: TGTGCCAGCAGCGTAGATGGATCTACCTACGAGCAGTACTTC
clone size: once
D gene: -
V gene: TRBV9
J gene: TRBJ2-7

CDR3 protein: CASSLRAEQYF
CDR3 DNA: TGTGCCAGCTCCCTCCGGGCCGAGCAGTACTTC
clone size: -
D gene: -
V gene: TRBV2
J gene: TRBJ2-7

CDR3 protein: CASTLAGDLGYEQFF
CDR3 DNA: TGTGCCAGCACCTTAGCGGGAGACTTAGGCTATGAGCAGTTCTTC
clone size: -
D gene: TRBD2
V gene: TRBV5-4
J gene: TRBJ2-1

CDR3 protein: CASSQLQEKLFF
CDR3 DNA: TGTGCCAGCAGCCAATTACAGGAAAAACTGTTTTTT
clone size: -
D gene: -
V gene: TRBV2
J gene: TRBJ1-4

CDR3 protein: CASSLTGVVNYEQYF
CDR3 DNA: TGTGCCAGCAGTTTAACAGGGGTAGTCAACTACGAGCAGTACTTC
clone size: -
D gene: TRBD1
V gene: TRBV28
J gene: TRBJ2-7

CDR3 protein: CASSAGHSINQPQHF
CDR3 DNA: TGTGCCAGCAGCGCGGGACACAGCATCAATCAGCCCCAGCATTTT
clone size: once
D gene: -
V gene: TRBV5-8
J gene: TRBJ1-5

CDR3 protein: CASSPSGLDYNEQFF
CDR3 DNA: TGTGCCAGCAGCCCGTCGGGACTCGACTACAATGAGCAGTTCTTC
clone size: -
D gene: -
V gene: TRBV7-8
J gene: TRBJ2-1

CDR3 protein: CASSKDRTAQPQHF
CDR3 DNA: TGTGCCAGCAGTAAGGACAGGACGGCTCAGCCCCAGCATTTT
clone size: -
D gene: TRBD1
V gene: TRBV2
J gene: TRBJ1-5

CDR3 protein: CASSEPTTSGSSYNEQFF
CDR3 DNA: TGTGCCAGCAGTGAACCCACCACTAGCGGGAGCTCCTACAATGAGCAGTTCTTC
clone size: once
D gene: TRBD2
V gene: TRBV6-4
J gene: TRBJ2-1

CDR3 protein: CASSLETSPGTGELFF
CDR3 DNA: TGCGCCAGCAGCTTGGAAACTAGTCCGGGCACCGGGGAGCTGTTTTTT
clone size: -
D gene: -
V gene: TRBV5-1
J gene: TRBJ2-2

CDR3 protein: CASGLVPPSYEQYF
CDR3 DNA: TGTGCTAGTGGTTTGGTACCTCCTTCCTACGAGCAGTACTTC
clone size: -
D gene: -
V gene: TRBV12-5
J gene: TRBJ2-7

CDR3 protein: CASSLVRARAGTDAQYF
CDR3 DNA: TGTGCCAGCAGCTTAGTACGGGCCCGAGCGGGTACAGATGCGCAGTATTTT
clone size: -
D gene: -
V gene: TRBV7-2
J gene: TRBJ2-3

CDR3 protein: CASRDRVGETQYF
CDR3 DNA: TGTGCCAGCCGGGACAGGGTCGGCGAGACCCAGTACTTC
clone size: -
D gene: TRBD1
V gene: TRBV6-1
J gene: TRBJ2-5

CDR3 protein: CASSSGQVPSGNTIYF
CDR3 DNA: TGTGCCAGCAGTTCAGGACAGGTCCCCTCTGGAAACACCATATATTTT
clone size: -
D gene: TRBD1
V gene: TRBV28
J gene: TRBJ1-3

CDR3 protein: CASNPDRWYTEAFF
CDR3 DNA: TGTGCCAGCAACCCAGACAGGTGGTACACTGAAGCTTTCTTT
clone size: -
D gene: -
V gene: TRBV28
J gene: TRBJ1-1

CDR3 protein: CASSKGGLVLSTDTQYF
CDR3 DNA: TGCGCCAGCAGCAAAGGGGGTCTGGTATTGAGCACAGATACGCAGTATTTT
clone size: -
D gene: -
V gene: TRBV5-1
J gene: TRBJ2-3

CDR3 protein: CASSSAPGDLDTQYF
CDR3 DNA: TGCGCCAGCAGCTCCGCCCCGGGGGATTTAGATACGCAGTATTTT
clone size: -
D gene: -
V gene: TRBV5-1
J gene: TRBJ2-3

CDR3 protein: CASSVAEVRQVNSPLHF
CDR3 DNA: TGTGCCAGCAGCGTAGCTGAGGTCAGACAGGTGAATTCACCCCTCCACTTT
clone size: -
D gene: -
V gene: TRBV9
J gene: TRBJ1-6

CDR3 protein: CASSPELAGGLSGELFF
CDR3 DNA: TGTGCCAGCAGCCCCGAGCTAGCGGGGGGGCTATCCGGGGAGCTGTTTTTT
clone size: -
D gene: TRBD2
V gene: TRBV4-2
J gene: TRBJ2-2

CDR3 protein: CASEQGNGQGADTQYF
CDR3 DNA: TGCGCCAGCGAGCAGGGTAACGGACAGGGGGCAGATACGCAGTATTTT
clone size: -
D gene: TRBD1
V gene: TRBV5-1
J gene: TRBJ2-3

CDR3 protein: CSATPLAGGAYNEQFF
CDR3 DNA: TGCAGCGCGACCCCACTAGCGGGGGGGGCCTACAATGAGCAGTTCTTC
clone size: -
D gene: TRBD2
V gene: TRBV29-1
J gene: TRBJ2-1

CDR3 protein: CAWSPSGAGELFF
CDR3 DNA: TGTGCCTGGAGTCCCAGTGGGGCCGGGGAGCTGTTTTTT
clone size: -
D gene: -
V gene: TRBV30
J gene: TRBJ2-2

CDR3 protein: CASSLAGSSEAFF
CDR3 DNA: TGTGCCAGCAGCTTGGCAGGCAGCAGTGAAGCTTTCTTT
clone size: -
D gene: -
V gene: TRBV7-9
J gene: TRBJ1-1

CDR3 protein: CASTGTGGYYEQFF
CDR3 DNA: TGTGCCAGCACCGGGACAGGGGGCTATTATGAGCAGTTCTTC
clone size: -
D gene: TRBD1
V gene: TRBV6-5
J gene: TRBJ2-1

CDR3 protein: CASSPGAGTEAFF
CDR3 DNA: TGTGCCAGCAGTCCAGGGGCGGGCACTGAAGCTTTCTTT
clone size: -
D gene: -
V gene: TRBV6-5
J gene: TRBJ1-1

CDR3 protein: CASSYSWDGSYEQYF
CDR3 DNA: TGTGCCAGCAGTTACTCGTGGGACGGTTCCTACGAGCAGTACTTC
clone size: -
D gene: -
V gene: TRBV6-6
J gene: TRBJ2-7

CDR3 protein: CASTRGNTGVQEKLFF
CDR3 DNA: TGCGCCAGCACACGTGGGAATACGGGGGTTCAAGAAAAACTGTTTTTT
clone size: -
D gene: -
V gene: TRBV5-1
J gene: TRBJ1-4

CDR3 protein: CSGRRSGGTEAFF
CDR3 DNA: TGCAGCGGTCGGCGATCCGGGGGCACTGAAGCTTTCTTT
clone size: once
D gene: -
V gene: TRBV29-1
J gene: TRBJ1-1

CDR3 protein: CASRSPTGTSGANVLTF
CDR3 DNA: TGTGCCAGCAGGTCACCGACAGGTACCTCTGGGGCCAACGTCCTGACTTTC
clone size: -
D gene: -
V gene: TRBV5-5
J gene: TRBJ2-6

CDR3 protein: CASSLGALAGAYNEQFF
CDR3 DNA: TGTGCCAGCAGCTTAGGGGCCCTAGCGGGAGCCTACAATGAGCAGTTCTTC
clone size: -
D gene: TRBD2
V gene: TRBV7-8
J gene: TRBJ2-1

CDR3 protein: CAPNARGGLPHTNEKLFF
CDR3 DNA: TGTGCCCCCAATGCACGCGGGGGGCTACCTCACACTAATGAAAAACTGTTTTTT
clone size: -
D gene: -
V gene: TRBV10-3
J gene: TRBJ1-4

CDR3 protein: CASSGSLAAHSYEQYF
CDR3 DNA: TGTGCCAGCAGTGGGTCTCTAGCGGCGCACTCCTACGAGCAGTACTTC
clone size: -
D gene: TRBD2
V gene: TRBV6-6
J gene: TRBJ2-7

CDR3 protein: CASSTGEGKTYEQYF
CDR3 DNA: TGTGCCAGTAGTACCGGGGAGGGGAAGACCTACGAGCAGTACTTC
clone size: -
D gene: TRBD2
V gene: TRBV19
J gene: TRBJ2-7

CDR3 protein: CASSVEAFSGNTIYF
CDR3 DNA: TGTGCCAGCAGCGTAGAGGCTTTCTCTGGAAACACCATATATTTT
clone size: once
D gene: -
V gene: TRBV9
J gene: TRBJ1-3

CDR3 protein: CASSYFDAQYF
CDR3 DNA: TGTGCCAGCAGTTACTTTGACGCCCAGTACTTC
clone size: -
D gene: -
V gene: TRBV6-5
J gene: TRBJ2-5

CDR3 protein: CASRHNVKDRATDTQYF
CDR3 DNA: TGTGCCAGCAGGCACAACGTTAAGGACAGGGCCACAGATACGCAGTATTTT
clone size: -
D gene: TRBD1
V gene: TRBV7-9
J gene: TRBJ2-3

CDR3 protein: CASSFARNLTSTDTQYF
CDR3 DNA: TGTGCCAGCAGTTTTGCTCGTAACCTAACTAGCACAGATACGCAGTATTTT
clone size: -
D gene: -
V gene: TRBV2
J gene: TRBJ2-3

CDR3 protein: CASIPGAENQPQHF
CDR3 DNA: TGTGCCAGCATTCCGGGGGCGGAAAATCAGCCCCAGCATTTT
clone size: -
D gene: -
V gene: TRBV6-6
J gene: TRBJ1-5

CDR3 protein: CASSLGRRDNEQFF
CDR3 DNA: TGTGCCAGCAGCTTGGGTCGGCGGGACAATGAGCAGTTCTTC
clone size: -
D gene: -
V gene: TRBV11-2
J gene: TRBJ2-1

CDR3 protein: CASSVVSTYEQYF
CDR3 DNA: TGTGCCAGCAGTGTTGTATCGACCTACGAGCAGTACTTC
clone size: -
D gene: -
V gene: TRBV2
J gene: TRBJ2-7

CDR3 protein: CASSSGEQETQYF
CDR3 DNA: TGTGCCAGCAGCTCGGGAGAACAAGAGACCCAGTACTTC
clone size: -
D gene: -
V gene: TRBV7-9
J gene: TRBJ2-5

CDR3 protein: CASSRPTAYGYTF
CDR3 DNA: TGTGCCAGTAGTAGACCGACGGCCTATGGCTACACCTTC
clone size: -
D gene: -
V gene: TRBV19
J gene: TRBJ1-2

CDR3 protein: CASSFWVSLEQFF
CDR3 DNA: TGTGCCAGCAGCTTTTGGGTAAGCCTTGAGCAGTTCTTC
clone size: -
D gene: -
V gene: TRBV7-2
J gene: TRBJ2-1

CDR3 protein: CASSLSGQGNSPLHF
CDR3 DNA: TGTGCCAGCAGTTTATCCGGACAGGGTAATTCACCCCTCCACTTT
clone size: -
D gene: TRBD1
V gene: TRBV28
J gene: TRBJ1-6

CDR3 protein: CASSQGSDPVTLDTQYF
CDR3 DNA: TGTGCCAGCAGCCAAGGCTCGGACCCCGTAACGTTAGATACGCAGTATTTT
clone size: -
D gene: -
V gene: TRBV4-2
J gene: TRBJ2-3